Below, one T cell receptor (beta chain) is given with its context. CD8+ and CD4+ T cells from blood underwent TCR beta sequencing. RNA was extracted with the RNeasy kit, and a quantity of roughly 0.5 to 1 ug was reverse transcribed using random hexamers. TCRdb ran MiXCR on the immunoSEQ multiplex PCR reads and lists one entry per CDR3 protein. Of just over 300,000 distinct CDR3 sequences in the sample, around 90% were seen once. This record comes from a study of CD8 T cells in Susac syndrome. V was trimmed by 4 bases and J by 8 bases, leaving 8 bases between them. Per the germline V gene, CDR1 is MNHNS and CDR2 is SASEGT. CDR3 length: 11 amino acids.

The specimen was CD4+ T cells from PBMCs. The source of this sequence is a human donor with multiple sclerosis. This rearrangement joins TRBV6-1 to TRBJ1-2; D gene unclear. The CDR3 reads CASSGRRGYTF. The CDR3 DNA is TGTGCCAGCAGTGGGCGGCGGGGCTACACCTTC.